A few counts support the clone carrying this T cell receptor (beta chain). Researchers defined stable Graves' hyperthyroidism as no ophthalmopathy progression within 18 months. Clinical symptoms, serum thyroxine, TRAb, thyroid ultrasound and orbital computed tomography established diagnosis. Fresh peripheral blood, roughly 9.3 ml, was the source of the PBMCs. These data belong to a study of T cells in Graves' hyperthyroidism and ophthalmopathy. Study information: Peripheral blood was obtained at initial diagnosis, preceding any treatment.

RNA transcripts were the template for amplifying TCR beta CDR3 regions. During a first-round RT-PCR of the TCR CDR3, the HTBI primer set was used. TCRdb re-derived calls from the multiplex PCR reads in MiXCR, one entry per CDR3 protein. Here the sample spans some 770,000 distinct CDR3 sequences, roughly 15% being singletons. The specimen sequenced was blood. The receptor comes from a man younger than 35 with Graves' hyperthyroidism.

This chain's CDR3 is CSARDGGGSGREQYF. The CDR3 DNA follows: TGCAGTGCTAGAGATGGGGGGGGATCCGGGCGGGAGCAGTACTTC. This chain connects TRBV20-1 to TRBJ2-7; 7 positions match TRBD2. The V gene's germline CDR1 is DFQATT and CDR2 SNEGSKA (reference sequence). The ends lost 0 bases at V and 7 bases at J; junction bases unmatched: 12. The CDR3 extends over 15 amino acids.